What follows are 10 T cell receptor beta chains derived from one specimen sequenced in a study of cytomegalovirus exposure and HLA in healthy donors. Data came from immunoSEQ multiplex PCR; TCRdb stores just in-frame clones and leaves some out. The sample consists of approximately 150,000 clones, around nine tenths of them appearing once. Sequenced material: PBMCs. The source of these receptors is a man aged 18 to 30 in good health and CMV-seropositive.

The chain is built from TRBV5-1 and TRBJ2-1; 9 bases agree with TRBD1. Germline V gene lookup returns CDR1 SGHRS and CDR2 YFSETQ. J was trimmed by 2 bases and V by 4 bases; bases with no gene match: 4. The CDR3 has 15 residues. The CDR3 sequence: CASSIRQGAYNEQFF. In nucleotides, the CDR3 is TGCGCCAGCAGCATCCGACAGGGGGCCTACAATGAGCAGTTCTTC.

The rearrangement uses TRBV2 and TRBJ1-6, with TRBD1 matching 7 bases. In germline, CDR1 is SNHLY, CDR2 FYNNEI. The J segment lost 10 bases and the V segment lost 6 bases, leaving 9 bases of the junction unmatched. The CDR3 has 14 amino acids. CDR3 nucleotide sequence: TGTGCCAGCAGACTGACAGGGACGGGCTCACCCCTCCACTTT. It specifies CASRLTGTGSPLHF.

This clone has a handful of counts. J is TRBJ1-2 and V is TRBV4-2; possible D gene TRBD1, 5 bases. The CDR3 length is 14 residues. The germline V and J ends were trimmed by 0 bases and 7 bases, with 12 bases remaining between them. Germline CDR1 LGHNA, CDR2 YNFKEQ. The CDR3 region is CASSQELAGSGYTF. The CDR3 DNA follows: TGTGCCAGCAGCCAAGAGTTGGCAGGGTCTGGCTACACCTTC.

The V call is TRBV5-6, the J call TRBJ1-5, with D unresolved. There are 14 residues in the CDR3. The germline V and J ends were trimmed by 1 base and 4 bases, with 9 bases remaining between them. Germline loops: CDR1 SGHDT, CDR2 YYEEEE. The DNA of the CDR3 is TGTGCCAGCAGCTTGCATCTAGTTAATCAGCCCCAGCATTTT. Translating it yields CASSLHLVNQPQHF.

The chain joins TRBV13 to TRBJ1-2; 9 bases agree with TRBD1. CDR3 size: 16 residues. Germline V gives CDR1 PRHDT, CDR2 FYEKMQ (reference sequence). V lost 6 bases, J lost 4 bases, and 12 bases stayed unmatched. In nucleotides, the CDR3 is TGTGCCAGCAGGCATACGCAACAGGGGGCTGGCTATGGCTACACCTTC. Encoded protein: CASRHTQQGAGYGYTF.

This clone was seen only once. The V gene is TRBV4-3, the J gene TRBJ1-2; TRBD1 aligns across 7 bases. V was clipped by 1 base and J by 0 bases; unmatched bases: 5. Germline V gives CDR1 LGHNA, CDR2 YSLEER. This CDR3 contains 16 residues. The CDR3 here is CASSQAPGQSNYGYTF. CDR3 nucleotides: TGCGCCAGCAGCCAAGCCCCGGGACAGTCTAACTATGGCTACACCTTC.

This clone was detected only once. The rearrangement joins TRBV29-1 to TRBJ2-1; D gene ambiguous. This CDR3 region has 13 residues. V was clipped by 4 bases and J by 8 bases, with 15 bases between them. Germline CDR1 is SQVTM and CDR2 is ANQGSEA. The CDR3 loop is CSVGSLSLDEQFF. In nucleotides, the CDR3 is TGCAGCGTTGGATCGTTGAGTTTGGATGAGCAGTTCTTC.

This chain connects TRBV7-9 to TRBJ2-7; TRBD1 aligns across 10 bases. Trimming at V came to 2 bases and at J to 5 bases, leaving 15 bases not matched to a gene. Germline V gives CDR1 SEHNR, CDR2 FQNEAQ (reference sequence). The CDR3 is 18 amino acids. In nucleotides, the CDR3 is TGTGCCAGCAGCTTAATTGGACAGGGGGACCTTTGGGGTAACGAGCAGTACTTC. Translating gives CASSLIGQGDLWGNEQYF.

The gene calls are TRBV2 and TRBJ2-6, with a tentative D call TRBD1 (6 bases). This CDR3 has 15 residues. Trimming removed 6 bases from V and 2 bases from J, with 11 bases in between. Germline assignment: CDR1 SNHLY and CDR2 FYNNEI. The CDR3 reads CASSPQGAGANVLTF. In DNA form, the CDR3 reads TGTGCCAGCAGCCCACAGGGAGCTGGGGCCAACGTCCTGACTTTC.

This chain uses TRBV28 with TRBJ1-1, with D uncertain. The ends were cut back, 7 bases at V and 0 bases at J, with 9 bases in the middle. This CDR3 is built from 13 residues. Germline V gene data show CDR1 as MDHEN and CDR2 as SYDVKM. CDR3 in DNA: TGTGCCAGCACCCCGGTTGTGAACACTGAAGCTTTCTTT. Amino acid sequence: CASTPVVNTEAFF.